One and the same sample provided the 27 T cell receptor beta chains below, sequenced in a study of blood T cells in healthy people across ages. Combining a sample-barcoded 5' primer with a J-beta primer mix, a second PCR ran for roughly 7 to 12 cycles. TCRdb used MiXCR to reprocess the 5' RACE reads, holding one entry per CDR3 protein. The repertoire holds about 1 million distinct CDR3 sequences, less than 50% seen once, with approximately 20% in the top ten. The sample taken for sequencing was blood. Receptors were obtained from a woman aged 55-69 years in good health.

The chain has TRBV6-5 and TRBJ2-7; D is tentatively TRBD1 or TRBD2 (5 bases each). V lost 6 bases, J lost 4 bases, and 19 bases lay in between. The CDR3 is made up of 15 amino acids. CDR1 is MNHEY, CDR2 SVGAGI, per germline. The CDR3 region has the DNA TGTGCCAGCAGGCCGTTGGCAGGGAGCCCTTACGAGCAGTACTTC. Protein product: CASRPLAGSPYEQYF.

The CDR3 nucleotides read TGTGCCAGCGCGAGCGGGATCCATGAGCAGTTCTTC. Amino acids: CASASGIHEQFF. The chain employs TRBV9 and TRBJ2-1; 7 bases fit TRBD2. V lost 7 bases to trimming and J lost 8 bases; unmatched junction nucleotides: 6. Germline V CDR1 and CDR2: SGDLS, YYNGEE. The CDR3 loop spans 12 amino acids.

Only a few counts were recorded for this clonotype. This chain connects TRBV10-2 to TRBJ2-7; D may correspond to TRBD1 or TRBD2 (5 bases each). The V and J ends lost 8 bases and 5 bases respectively, with 16 bases between them. The germline CDR1 and CDR2 sequences are WSHSY and SAAADI. The CDR3 covers 13 residues. This CDR3 reads CASVEPGLNEQYF. The CDR3 region has the DNA TGCGCCAGCGTGGAGCCGGGGCTAAACGAGCAGTACTTC.

This clonotype was found a few times. The gene calls are TRBV10-3 and TRBJ2-6; 7 nucleotides align to TRBD2. The ends lost 4 bases at V and 6 bases at J; junction bases unmatched: 6. Germline V gene data show CDR1 as ENHRY and CDR2 as SYGVKD. The CDR3 spans 15 residues. The CDR3 nucleotides read TGTGCCATCAGTGGGGGCGGGGGAGCGGCCAACGTCCTGACTTTC. It codes for CAISGGGGAANVLTF.

This rearrangement joins TRBV3-1 to TRBJ2-7, with 10 nucleotides matching TRBD2. The CDR3 length is 15 residues. The V gene's germline CDR1 is LGHDT and CDR2 YNNKEL (reference sequence). Losses at the gene ends were 2 bases for V and 7 bases for J; bases not matched to a gene: 8. CDR3 coding DNA: TGTGCCAGCAGCCAAAGCGGGAGGGCCGTTGATGAGCAGTACTTC. This gives the protein CASSQSGRAVDEQYF.

The chain couples TRBV7-9 to TRBJ2-7, with D possibly called TRBD1 or TRBD2 (5 bases each). The length of the CDR3 is 14 residues. V gave up 6 bases and J gave up 0 bases, with 12 bases separating them. CDR1 and CDR2 from the germline V gene are SEHNR and FQNEAQ (reference sequence). The CDR3 DNA reads TGTGCCAGCAGTGCCCGGGACCGCTCCTACGAGCAGTACTTC. It is translated as CASSARDRSYEQYF. The full variable domain, completed using reference TRBV7-9 and TRBJ2-7, is DTGVSQNPRHKITKRGQNVTFRCDPISEHNRLYWYRQTLGQGPEFLTYFQNEAQLEKSRLLSDRFSAERPKGSFSTLEIQRTEQGDSAMYLCASSARDRSYEQYFGPGTRLTVT.

This clonotype was observed a few times. The chain recombines TRBV3-1 with TRBJ2-5, with D tentatively TRBD1 or TRBD2 (5 bases each). There are 14 residues in the CDR3. Germline values: CDR1 LGHDT, CDR2 YNNKEL (reference sequence). Trimming took 2 bases from V and 5 from J, leaving 12 bases between them. CDR3 nucleotide sequence: TGTGCCAGCAGCCAAAGGGGACCCGAGGAGACCCAGTACTTC. Amino acids: CASSQRGPEETQYF.

V gene TRBV20-1 combines with J gene TRBJ1-2; 9 bases are a match to TRBD1. The CDR3 totals 15 residues. Germline assignment: CDR1 DFQATT and CDR2 SNEGSKA (reference sequence). J gave up 8 bases and V 3 bases, and 13 bases lay outside the gene matches. The CDR3 here is CSASNVPGQGYGYTF. The CDR3 nucleotides read TGCAGTGCTAGCAACGTACCGGGACAGGGTTACGGCTACACCTTC.

The chain carries TRBV7-3 and TRBJ2-7; D is unclear. CDR3 length: 15 amino acids. From germline, CDR1 is SGHTA and CDR2 FQGTGA. Deletions cut 5 bases from V and 7 bases from J, with 21 bases between. This chain's CDR3 is CASSIGEGRINEQYF. Written as DNA, the CDR3 is TGTGCCAGCAGCATAGGTGAAGGCCGGATTAATGAGCAGTACTTC.

The V and J genes are TRBV30 and TRBJ2-3; possibly TRBD1 or TRBD2 for D (5 bases each). Germline V gene sequence: CDR1 GTSNPN, CDR2 SVGIG (reference sequence). V lost 3 bases, J lost 4 bases, and 14 bases lay in between. This CDR3 is 14 amino acids long. For the CDR3, the DNA is TGTGCCTGGAGGGCCGGGACGAGGTCAGATACGCAGTATTTT. Protein: CAWRAGTRSDTQYF.

This clonotype was counted between two and nine times. V is TRBV27 and J is TRBJ2-3; 9 nucleotides align to TRBD2. The CDR3 loop spans 14 amino acids. CDR1 and CDR2 (germline): MNHEY, SMNVEV (reference sequence). J lost 7 bases, V lost 8 bases, and 10 bases had no gene match. CDR3 DNA: TGTGCCAGCCAGGGACTAGCTGTCGGGTATACGCAGTATTTT. Protein product: CASQGLAVGYTQYF.

This chain uses TRBV20-1 with TRBJ2-4, with 7 bases identical to TRBD1. Gene TRBJ2-7 matches the end of the DNA better, so the J call may be wrong. The CDR3 is made up of 13 amino acids. Germline CDR1 DFQATT, CDR2 SNEGSKA (reference sequence). This CDR3 reads CSANDRVSYEQYF. CDR3 in DNA: TGCAGTGCTAACGACAGGGTGTCGTACGAGCAGTACTTC.

This clonotype has only a few counts. The chain employs TRBV29-1 and TRBJ1-1, with TRBD1 identical over 7 bases. Unmatched junction bases numbered 8, after V lost 4 bases and J lost 0 bases. Germline loops: CDR1 SQVTM, CDR2 ANQGSEA. The CDR3 covers 15 residues. In DNA, the CDR3 is TGCAGCGTTGGGGTAGGGGGCGGGATGAACACTGAAGCTTTCTTT. It translates to CSVGVGGGMNTEAFF.

This clonotype came up a few times. The V gene is TRBV6-5, the J gene TRBJ2-4, with 7 bases matching TRBD2. The germline gives CDR1 MNHEY, CDR2 SVGAGI. This CDR3 spans 17 amino acids. J gave up 5 bases and V 0 bases, and 10 bases lay outside the gene matches. The CDR3 spells CASSYSSGARQQNIQYF. The CDR3 DNA reads TGTGCCAGCAGTTACTCGAGCGGGGCCCGACAGCAAAACATTCAGTACTTC.

This clonotype was counted a few times. The chain is built from TRBV9 and TRBJ2-3; 11 nucleotides line up with TRBD2. V shed 2 bases, J shed 1 base, and the junction held 3 bases outside the gene matches. The CDR3 runs to 16 residues. CDR1 and CDR2 (germline): SGDLS, YYNGEE. The CDR3 region is CASSVSGRAGTDTQYF. Written as DNA, the CDR3 is TGTGCCAGCAGCGTTAGCGGGAGGGCTGGCACAGATACGCAGTATTTT.

The chain employs TRBV5-6 and TRBJ2-7, with D possibly called TRBD1 or TRBD2 (5 bases each). The J call may not be correct, given that the DNA end is closer to TRBJ2-5. From germline, CDR1 is SGHDT and CDR2 YYEEEE. CDR3 length equals 13 residues. The CDR3: CASSRGRDGTQYF. The CDR3 bases are TGTGCCAGCAGCCGAGGCAGGGACGGGACCCAGTACTTC.

This clonotype was detected a few times. The chain carries TRBV9 and TRBJ1-5; TRBD1 agrees at 7 bases. This CDR3 has 14 residues. Looked up from germline, CDR1 is SGDLS and CDR2 is YYNGEE. V was pared by 0 bases and J by 6 bases, with 3 bases of the junction left unmatched. CDR3 in DNA: TGTGCCAGCAGCGTAGGACAGGGTGGTCAGCCCCAGCATTTT. Its protein product is CASSVGQGGQPQHF.

V is TRBV5-6 and J is TRBJ2-2; 12 nucleotides line up with TRBD1. The V segment lost 4 bases and the J segment 6 bases; nucleotides outside the gene matches: 13. This CDR3 has 18 residues. Germline CDR1 is SGHDT and CDR2 is YYEEEE. The CDR3 nucleotides read TGTGCCAGCAGCCCCGGGACAGGGGGCGGGTGGCTTGCCGGGGAGCTGTTTTTT. Protein: CASSPGTGGGWLAGELFF.

This clonotype was detected only a few times. V usage is TRBV6-5 and J usage is TRBJ2-5; D might be TRBD2 (7 bases). The end of the DNA aligns better with TRBJ2-7, so the J call may be wrong. The CDR3 spans 14 residues. Germline CDR1 MNHEY, CDR2 SVGAGI. This CDR3 reads CASSTEGGAHEQYF. The CDR3 DNA sequence: TGTGCCAGCAGTACCGAGGGGGGGGCCCACGAGCAGTACTTC.

The V gene is TRBV4-2, the J gene TRBJ1-1, with D tentatively TRBD1 (6 bases). With 1 base removed from V and 1 base from J, the gap between germline ends came to 10 bases. CDR3 length equals 15 residues. Looked up from germline, CDR1 is LGHNA and CDR2 is YNFKEQ. The CDR3 coding sequence is TGTGCCAGCAGCCAAGGTCTAGGGGGGAACACTGAAGCTTTCTTT. Translated, it gives CASSQGLGGNTEAFF.

This clonotype showed up just a few times. The gene calls are TRBV20-1 and TRBJ2-3; 8 bases fit TRBD2. Germline values: CDR1 DFQATT, CDR2 SNEGSKA (reference sequence). V was pared by 4 bases and J by 2 bases, with 17 bases of the junction left unmatched. This CDR3 has 18 residues. CDR3 amino acids: CSATEAGVSTGPTDTQYF. The CDR3 DNA sequence: TGCAGTGCTACGGAAGCGGGAGTATCCACAGGCCCCACAGATACGCAGTATTTT.

This clonotype was observed once. This chain joins TRBV2 and TRBJ1-4; D unresolved. The CDR3 has 12 amino acids. V lost 6 bases and J 4 bases, leaving 6 bases between the germline ends. CDR1 and CDR2 (germline): SNHLY, FYNNEI. CDR3 DNA: TGTGCCAGCAGAGGACGTAATGAAAAACTGTTTTTT. This encodes CASRGRNEKLFF.

V gene TRBV18 combines with J gene TRBJ1-2; the match to TRBD1 covers 7 bases. V shed 1 base and J 4 bases; nucleotides not matched to a gene: 15. This CDR3 is built from 18 residues. Germline loops: CDR1 KGHSH, CDR2 LQKENI. The DNA for the CDR3 is TGTGCCAGCTCACCACGGGGGGAGAGGACAGGAGAAGGCTATGGCTACACCTTC. It codes for CASSPRGERTGEGYGYTF. Complete variable domain (other parts from reference TRBV18 and TRBJ1-2): NAGVMQNPRHLVRRRGQEARLRCSPMKGHSHVYWYRQLPEEGLKFMVYLQKENIIDESGMPKERFSAEFPKEGPSILRIQQVVRGDSAAYFCASSPRGERTGEGYGYTFGSGTRLTVV.

J is TRBJ1-1 and V is TRBV20-1, with unresolved D. This CDR3 region has 15 residues. In germline, CDR1 is DFQATT, CDR2 SNEGSKA (reference sequence). Trimming pared 1 base from V and 0 bases from J, leaving 12 bases between. The CDR3 nucleotides read TGCAGTGCTAGAGTGGAGCCTAAAATGAACACTGAAGCTTTCTTT. It translates to CSARVEPKMNTEAFF.

This clonotype has a handful of counts. This chain links TRBV10-2 with TRBJ1-1; no reliable D call. Germline loops: CDR1 WSHSY, CDR2 SAAADI. V lost 3 bases, J lost 2 bases, and 16 bases lay in between. The CDR3 length is 16 residues. The CDR3, as DNA: TGCGCCAGCAGTGACTCATCCCCCTGGGTCAACACTGAAGCTTTCTTT. This codes for CASSDSSPWVNTEAFF.

This clonotype occurred many times. The gene calls are TRBV10-1 and TRBJ2-7, with D unresolved. CDR1 is WNHNN and CDR2 is SYGVQD in the germline V gene (reference sequence). The CDR3 loop spans 17 amino acids. V lost 5 bases, J lost 5 bases, and 25 bases lay in between. In DNA form, the CDR3 reads TGCGCCAGCAGTCCTACCACCCAGGCAGGTTCCGACCACGAGCAGTACTTC. Its protein is CASSPTTQAGSDHEQYF.

A single count supports this clonotype. This chain connects TRBV18 to TRBJ2-7; D is perhaps TRBD1 (6 bases). Germline assignment: CDR1 KGHSH and CDR2 LQKENI. V was clipped by 3 bases and J by 7 bases, with 19 bases between them. The CDR3 loop spans 15 amino acids. DNA of the CDR3: TGTGCCAGCTCACCCCCCAGGGGATCTCTGGGAGAGCAGTACTTC. Its translation is CASSPPRGSLGEQYF.